This T cell receptor beta chain was captured in a study of T cells in Graves' hyperthyroidism and ophthalmopathy. Germline V gene data show CDR1 as LNHNV and CDR2 as YYDKDF (reference sequence). The CDR3 extends over 15 amino acids. Trimming removed 0 bases from V and 0 bases from J, with 9 bases in between. Researchers amplified the TCR beta CDR3 regions from RNA transcripts. TCR CDR3 underwent first-round RT-PCR with the HTBI primer set. TCRdb reprocessed the multiplex PCR reads via MiXCR and lists one record per CDR3 protein. In the table there are 700,000 to 950,000 distinct CDR3 sequences, 30% to 40% of which are singletons.

Sample: blood. The chain combines TRBV15 with TRBJ2-7; D is ambiguous. This sequence was found in a woman in her thirties or forties with Graves' hyperthyroidism. CDR3 DNA: TGTGCCACCAGCAGAGATCTAGGCGTCTCCTACGAGCAGTACTTC. Encoded protein: CATSRDLGVSYEQYF.